This T cell receptor (beta chain) was retrieved from a study of blood T cell repertoires in COVID-19. As for the study in general: Both acute and convalescent COVID-19 samples were obtained from the United States, Italy and Spain.

In the original workflow: Nucleated cell counts were estimated from reference gene primer amplification. Assay used: immunoSEQ multiplex PCR; TCRdb lists only in-frame clones, some missing. The V and J calls and clone size were taken over from that table, and D and trimming were inferred from the DNA. Of approximately 210,000 clones in the sample, 80% to 90% were seen once. Germline V gene data show CDR1 as SGHDT and CDR2 as YYEEEE. With V trimmed by 4 bases and J by 3 bases, 6 bases remained unmatched. CDR3 length: 15 residues. V gene TRBV5-6 combines with J gene TRBJ1-2; 10 bases match TRBD1. The specimen was peripheral blood. The sequence was obtained from a woman aged 70-85 years with acute or convalescent COVID-19. The CDR3 DNA is TGTGCCAGCAGCCGCCGGGACAGGGGCTACTATGGCTACACCTTC. Translating it yields CASSRRDRGYYGYTF.